This T cell receptor beta chain was sequenced in a study of blood T cell repertoires in COVID-19. About the research overall: Sites in the United States, Italy and Spain provided acute and convalescent COVID-19 samples. Sources were T cells, B-cell-depleted T cells, or PBMCs; the material itself was cDNA or gDNA.

Trimming removed 0 bases from V and 2 bases from J; junction bases left unmatched: 2. Germline CDR1 reads SGDLS; CDR2 reads YYNGEE. The CDR3 is 15 residues long. In the source study's methods: The authors estimated nucleated cell counts from reference gene primer amplification. The assay was immunoSEQ multiplex PCR, and TCRdb's table has in-frame clones only and misses some. The DNA gave D and trimming, while V, J and clone size come from that table. The top ten clones hold around 2.3% of a sample with approximately 200,000 clones, 75% to 90% of them seen once. Sequencing was performed on peripheral blood. The sequence came from a man aged 65-85 years with active or convalescent COVID-19. This chain connects TRBV9 to TRBJ2-7; 10 nucleotides agree with TRBD1. CDR3 region: CASSVEGTGAYEQYF. The CDR3 DNA sequence: TGTGCCAGCAGCGTAGAAGGGACAGGGGCCTACGAGCAGTACTTC.